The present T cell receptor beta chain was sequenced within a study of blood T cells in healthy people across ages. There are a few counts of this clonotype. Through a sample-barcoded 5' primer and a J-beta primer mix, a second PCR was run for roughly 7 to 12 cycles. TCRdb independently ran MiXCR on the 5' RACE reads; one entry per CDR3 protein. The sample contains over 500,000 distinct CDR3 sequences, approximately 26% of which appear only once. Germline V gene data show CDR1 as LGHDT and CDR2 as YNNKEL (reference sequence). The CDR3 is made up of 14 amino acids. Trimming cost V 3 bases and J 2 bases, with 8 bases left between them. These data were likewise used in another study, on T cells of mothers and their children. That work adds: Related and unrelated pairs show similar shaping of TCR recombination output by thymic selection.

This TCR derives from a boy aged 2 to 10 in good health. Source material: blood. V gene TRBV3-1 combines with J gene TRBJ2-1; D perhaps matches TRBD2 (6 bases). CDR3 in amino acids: CASSQGGPYNEQFF. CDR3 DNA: TGTGCCAGCAGCCAGGGGGGTCCCTACAATGAGCAGTTCTTC.